Included here is one T cell receptor beta chain sequence, with context. TCRdb's table, derived via immunoSEQ multiplex PCR, lists solely in-frame clones and lacks some. The data hold about 220,000 clones, with approximately 90% observed a single time. This sample is part of a study of blood T cell repertoires in COVID-19. The CDR3 length is 16 residues. V shed 5 bases and J 1 base; nucleotides not matched to a gene: 5. CDR1 and CDR2 from the germline V gene are SNHLY and FYNNEI. Sample: PBMCs or T cells enriched from blood (not recorded which). The sequence came from a woman between 18 and 30 years old in a cohort exposed to, infected with or recovered from COVID-19 (not recorded which). The V and J genes are TRBV2 and TRBJ2-2; 9 positions match TRBD1. The CDR3, as DNA: TGTGCCAGCAGTCCCTGGACAGGGGAGAACACCGGGGAGCTGTTTTTT. It translates to CASSPWTGENTGELFF.